The T cell receptor (beta chain) described here comes from a study of molecular identifiers for immune sequencing clone quantification. Findings of the study overall: Over 98% of effector molecules, but under 1% in naive cells, were held by clones with more than 20 RNA copies.

This clonotype has only a few counts. Its antigen is still unknown. The authors gated naive CD8 T cells as CD8+CD4-CCR7+CD45RA+ for sorting. TCRdb re-called the PCR reads with MiXCR, one entry per CDR3 protein. The data hold about 640,000 distinct CDR3 sequences, with about 20% observed a single time. The specimen sequenced was naive CD8+ T cells from blood, with Jurkat cell RNA spiked in. Subset given: FACS-sorted CD8+CD4-CCR7+CD45RA+ naive T cells. This clonotype was obtained from a human donor in good health. Some libraries in this study had Jurkat cell RNA spiked in.

The CDR3 sequence: CASSLPAGGLYNEQFF. The CDR3 bases are TGTGCCAGCAGCTTACCAGCGGGAGGCCTTTACAATGAGCAGTTCTTC. This sequence joins TRBV7-2 and TRBJ2-1; 9 nucleotides line up with TRBD2. With 2 bases clipped from V and 4 bases from J, the junction kept 6 bases outside the gene matches. Germline V gene sequence: CDR1 SGHTA, CDR2 FQGNSA. The CDR3 runs to 16 residues.